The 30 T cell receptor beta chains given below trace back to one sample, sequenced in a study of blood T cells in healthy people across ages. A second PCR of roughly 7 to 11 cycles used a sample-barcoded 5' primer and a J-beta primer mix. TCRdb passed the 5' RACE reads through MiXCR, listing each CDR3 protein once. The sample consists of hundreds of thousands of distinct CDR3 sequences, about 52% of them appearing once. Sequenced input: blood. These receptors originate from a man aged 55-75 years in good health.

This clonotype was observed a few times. CDR3 region: CSVEGGTVGEKLFF. DNA of the CDR3: TGCAGCGTTGAAGGTGGGACAGTTGGTGAAAAACTGTTTTTT. The V gene is TRBV29-1, the J gene TRBJ1-4; 7 bases map to TRBD1. V trimming: 1 base; J trimming: 7 bases; junction bases outside the gene matches: 6. CDR1 SQVTM and CDR2 ANQGSEA come from the germline V gene. This CDR3 spans 14 amino acids. Full variable domain (missing parts from reference TRBV29-1 and TRBJ1-4): SAVISQKPSRDICQRGTSLTIQCQVDSQVTMMFWYRQQPGQSLTLIATANQGSEATYESGFVIDKFPISRPNLTFSTLTVSNMSPEDSSIYLCSVEGGTVGEKLFFGSGTQLSVL.

The CDR3 nucleotides read TGCAGTGCTCTCTCGGGACAGGGGGTCGGGACCCAGTACTTC. It yields the protein CSALSGQGVGTQYF. The V call is TRBV20-1, the J call TRBJ2-5; 11 bases are shared with TRBD1. The CDR3 runs to 14 residues. Germline lookup yields CDR1 DFQATT and CDR2 SNEGSKA (reference sequence). V trimming: 5 bases; J trimming: 7 bases; junction bases outside the gene matches: 9.

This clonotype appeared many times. The CDR3 is CASSPSEGWEQYF. CDR3 DNA sequence: TGTGCCAGCTCACCCTCCGAGGGGTGGGAGCAGTACTTC. The rearrangement uses TRBV18 and TRBJ2-7; either TRBD1 or TRBD2 may fit D (5 bases each). The germline V gene has CDR1 KGHSH and CDR2 LQKENI. The CDR3 has 13 residues. V lost 3 bases and J lost 7, with 13 bases in between. The variable domain in full, completed from reference TRBV18 and TRBJ2-7, reads NAGVMQNPRHLVRRRGQEARLRCSPMKGHSHVYWYRQLPEEGLKFMVYLQKENIIDESGMPKERFSAEFPKEGPSILRIQQVVRGDSAAYFCASSPSEGWEQYFGPGTRLTVT.

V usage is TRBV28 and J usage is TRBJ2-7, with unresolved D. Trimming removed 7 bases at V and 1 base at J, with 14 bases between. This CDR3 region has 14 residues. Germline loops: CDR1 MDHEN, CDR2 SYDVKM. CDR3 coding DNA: TGTGCCAGCATTGGGCTAGACCTATCCTACGAGCAGTACTTC. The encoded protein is CASIGLDLSYEQYF. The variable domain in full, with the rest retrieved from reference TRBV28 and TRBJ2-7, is DVKVTQSSRYLVKRTGEKVFLECVQDMDHENMFWYRQDPGLGLRLIYFSYDVKMKEKGDIPEGYSVSREKKERFSLILESASTNQTSMYLCASIGLDLSYEQYFGPGTRLTVT.

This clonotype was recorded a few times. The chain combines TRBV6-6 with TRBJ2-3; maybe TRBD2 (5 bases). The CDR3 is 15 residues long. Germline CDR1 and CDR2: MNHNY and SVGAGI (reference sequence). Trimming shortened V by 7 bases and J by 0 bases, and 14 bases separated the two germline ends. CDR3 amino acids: CASTPGGPSTDTQYF. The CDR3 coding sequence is TGTGCCAGCACCCCAGGAGGACCTAGCACAGATACGCAGTATTTT.

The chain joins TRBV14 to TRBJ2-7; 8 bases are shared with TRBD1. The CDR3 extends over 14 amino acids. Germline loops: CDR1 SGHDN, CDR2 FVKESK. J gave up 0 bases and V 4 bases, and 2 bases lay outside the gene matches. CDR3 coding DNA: TGTGCCAGCAGCCGACAGGGGTTCTCCTACGAGCAGTACTTC. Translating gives CASSRQGFSYEQYF.

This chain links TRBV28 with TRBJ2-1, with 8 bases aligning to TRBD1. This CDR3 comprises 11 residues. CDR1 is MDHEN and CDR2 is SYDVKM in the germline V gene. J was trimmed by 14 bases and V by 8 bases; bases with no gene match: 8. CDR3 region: CASHSGTGEFF. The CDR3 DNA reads TGTGCCAGCCACTCCGGGACAGGCGAGTTCTTC.

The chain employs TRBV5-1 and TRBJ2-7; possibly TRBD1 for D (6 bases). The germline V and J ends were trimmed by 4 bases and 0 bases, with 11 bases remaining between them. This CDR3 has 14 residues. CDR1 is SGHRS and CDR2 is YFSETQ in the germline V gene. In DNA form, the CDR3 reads TGCGCCAGCAGCCCCAGGACAGCCTCCTACGAGCAGTACTTC. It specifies CASSPRTASYEQYF.

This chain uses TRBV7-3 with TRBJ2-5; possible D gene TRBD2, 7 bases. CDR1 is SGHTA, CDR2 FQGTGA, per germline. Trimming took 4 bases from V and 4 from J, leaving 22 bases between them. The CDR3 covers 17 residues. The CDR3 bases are TGTGCCAGCAGCTCGGGGGGCGGGACAATTGGGAGAGAGACCCAGTACTTC. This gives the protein CASSSGGGTIGRETQYF. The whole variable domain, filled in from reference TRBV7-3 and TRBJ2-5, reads GAGVSQTPSNKVTEKGKYVELRCDPISGHTALYWYRQSLGQGPEFLIYFQGTGAADDSGLPNDRFFAVRPEGSVSTLKIQRTERGDSAVYLCASSSGGGTIGRETQYFGPGTRLLVL.

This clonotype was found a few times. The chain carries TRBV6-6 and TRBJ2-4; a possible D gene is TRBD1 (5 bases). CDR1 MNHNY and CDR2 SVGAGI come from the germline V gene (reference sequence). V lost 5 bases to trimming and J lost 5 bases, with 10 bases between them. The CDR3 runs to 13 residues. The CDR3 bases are TGTGCCAGCAGTGGGGTAGGGGAAAACATTCAGTACTTC. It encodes CASSGVGENIQYF.

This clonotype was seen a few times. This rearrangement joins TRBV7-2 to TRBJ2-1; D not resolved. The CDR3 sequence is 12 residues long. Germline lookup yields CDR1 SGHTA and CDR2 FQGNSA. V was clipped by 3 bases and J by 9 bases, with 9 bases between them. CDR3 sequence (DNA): TGTGCCAGCAGCTTTTTCAGCAGTGAGCAGTTCTTC. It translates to CASSFFSSEQFF. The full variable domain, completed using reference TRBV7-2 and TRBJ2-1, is GAGVSQSPSNKVTEKGKDVELRCDPISGHTALYWYRQSLGQGLEFLIYFQGNSAPDKSGLPSDRFSAERTGGSVSTLTIQRTQQEDSAVYLCASSFFSSEQFFGPGTRLTVL.

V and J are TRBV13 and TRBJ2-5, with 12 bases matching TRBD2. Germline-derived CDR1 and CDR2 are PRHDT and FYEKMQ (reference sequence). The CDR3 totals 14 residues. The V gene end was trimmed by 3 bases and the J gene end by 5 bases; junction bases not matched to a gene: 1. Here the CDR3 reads CASSLLAGGETQYF. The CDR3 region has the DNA TGTGCCAGCAGCTTGCTAGCGGGAGGGGAGACCCAGTACTTC.

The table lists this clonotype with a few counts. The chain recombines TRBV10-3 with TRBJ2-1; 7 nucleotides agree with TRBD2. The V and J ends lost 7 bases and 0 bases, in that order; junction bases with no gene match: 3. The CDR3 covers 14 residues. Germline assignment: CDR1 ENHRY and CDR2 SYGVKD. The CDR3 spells CAINGGGSYNEQFF. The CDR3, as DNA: TGTGCCATCAACGGCGGGGGCTCCTACAATGAGCAGTTCTTC.

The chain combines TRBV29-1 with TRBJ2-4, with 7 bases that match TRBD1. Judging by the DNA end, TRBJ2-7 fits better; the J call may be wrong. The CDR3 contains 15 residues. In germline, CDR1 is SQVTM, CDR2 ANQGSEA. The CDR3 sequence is CSVEDRRTFPYEQYF. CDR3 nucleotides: TGCAGCGTTGAGGACAGGCGCACTTTCCCCTACGAGCAGTACTTC.

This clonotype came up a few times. The CDR3 here is CASSLGLRSGANVLTF. The CDR3 bases are TGTGCCAGCAGCTTAGGTTTGCGCTCTGGGGCCAACGTCCTGACTTTC. V is TRBV11-2 and J is TRBJ2-6; D gene uncertain. The germline V and J ends were trimmed by 1 base and 0 bases, with 7 bases remaining between them. This CDR3 has 16 amino acids. Looked up from germline, CDR1 is SGHAT and CDR2 is FQNNGV.

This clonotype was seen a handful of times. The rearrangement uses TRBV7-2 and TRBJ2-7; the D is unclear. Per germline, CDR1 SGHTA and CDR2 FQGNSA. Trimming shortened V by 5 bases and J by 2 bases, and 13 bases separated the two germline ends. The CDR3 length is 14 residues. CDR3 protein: CASSKVTPPYEQYF. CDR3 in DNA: TGTGCCAGCAGCAAGGTGACACCACCCTACGAGCAGTACTTC.

The CDR3 DNA follows: TGTGCCAGACAGGACCGGCAGAACTACAATGAGCAGTTCTTC. Translated, it gives CARQDRQNYNEQFF. The genes are TRBV2 and TRBJ2-1; TRBD1 is a possible D gene (5 bases). Trimming left V 9 bases short and J 3 bases short, with 15 bases between. The CDR3 loop spans 14 amino acids. The germline CDR1 and CDR2 sequences are SNHLY and FYNNEI.

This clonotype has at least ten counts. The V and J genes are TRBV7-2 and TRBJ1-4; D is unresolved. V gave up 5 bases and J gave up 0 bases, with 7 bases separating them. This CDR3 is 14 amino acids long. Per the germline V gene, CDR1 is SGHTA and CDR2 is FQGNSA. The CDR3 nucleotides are TGTGCCAGCAGCCCCAGCGCAACTAATGAAAAACTGTTTTTT. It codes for CASSPSATNEKLFF.

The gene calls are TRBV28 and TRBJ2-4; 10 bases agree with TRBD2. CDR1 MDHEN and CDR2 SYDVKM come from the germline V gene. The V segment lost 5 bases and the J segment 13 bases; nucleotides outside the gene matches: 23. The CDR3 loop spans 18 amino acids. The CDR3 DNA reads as TGTGCCAGCAGTAACCGGGACAGCAGACTAGCGGGCTACAATGAGCAGTACTTC. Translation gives CASSNRDSRLAGYNEQYF.

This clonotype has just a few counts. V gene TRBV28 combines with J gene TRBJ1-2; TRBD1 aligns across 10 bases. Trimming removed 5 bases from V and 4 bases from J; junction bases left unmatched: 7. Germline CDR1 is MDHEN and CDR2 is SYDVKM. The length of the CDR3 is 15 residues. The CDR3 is CASSPGDRGFYGYTF. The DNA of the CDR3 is TGTGCCAGCAGTCCAGGGGACAGGGGATTCTATGGCTACACCTTC.

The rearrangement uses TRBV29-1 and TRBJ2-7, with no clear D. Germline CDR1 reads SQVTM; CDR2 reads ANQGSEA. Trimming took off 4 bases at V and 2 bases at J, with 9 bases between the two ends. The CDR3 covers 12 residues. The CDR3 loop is CSVGDGAYEQYF. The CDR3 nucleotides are TGCAGCGTTGGAGACGGTGCCTACGAGCAGTACTTC.

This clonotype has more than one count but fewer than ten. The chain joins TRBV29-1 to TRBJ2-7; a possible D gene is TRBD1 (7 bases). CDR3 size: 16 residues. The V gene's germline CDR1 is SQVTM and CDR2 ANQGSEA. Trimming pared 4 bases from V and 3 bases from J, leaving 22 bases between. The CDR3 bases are TGCAGCGTTGCTAAATGGGCAGGGGGAGGAGGCTACGAGCAGTACTTC. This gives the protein CSVAKWAGGGGYEQYF.

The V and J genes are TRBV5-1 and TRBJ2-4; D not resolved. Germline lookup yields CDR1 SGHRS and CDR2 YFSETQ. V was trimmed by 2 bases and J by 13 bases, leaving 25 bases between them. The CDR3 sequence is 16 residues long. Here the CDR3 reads CASSLAPSHGPLGQYF. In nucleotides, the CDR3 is TGCGCCAGCAGCTTAGCGCCGAGCCACGGCCCTCTAGGGCAGTACTTC.

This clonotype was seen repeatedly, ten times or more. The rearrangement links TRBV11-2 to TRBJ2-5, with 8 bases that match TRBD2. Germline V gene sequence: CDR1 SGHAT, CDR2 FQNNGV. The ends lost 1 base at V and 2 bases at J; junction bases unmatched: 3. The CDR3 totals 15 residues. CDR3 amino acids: CASSLGLARQETQYF. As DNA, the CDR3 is TGTGCCAGCAGCTTAGGACTAGCGCGTCAAGAGACCCAGTACTTC.

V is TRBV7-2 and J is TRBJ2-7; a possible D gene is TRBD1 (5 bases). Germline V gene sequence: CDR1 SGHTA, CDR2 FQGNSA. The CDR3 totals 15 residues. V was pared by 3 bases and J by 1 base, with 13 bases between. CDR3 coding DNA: TGTGCCAGCAGCTTTGCGCAGGGATGGTCCTACGAGCAGTACTTC. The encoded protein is CASSFAQGWSYEQYF.

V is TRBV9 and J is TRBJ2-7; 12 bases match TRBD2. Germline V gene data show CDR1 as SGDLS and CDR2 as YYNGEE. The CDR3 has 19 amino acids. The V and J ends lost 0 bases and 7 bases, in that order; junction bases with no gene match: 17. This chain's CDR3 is CASSVGLAGATPSYNEQYF. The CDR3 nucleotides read TGTGCCAGCAGCGTAGGACTAGCGGGGGCCACACCCTCCTACAATGAGCAGTACTTC.

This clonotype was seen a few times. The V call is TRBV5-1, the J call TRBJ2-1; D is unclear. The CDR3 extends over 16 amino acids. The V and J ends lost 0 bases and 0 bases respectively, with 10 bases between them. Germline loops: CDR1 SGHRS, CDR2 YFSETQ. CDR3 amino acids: CASSLAQLSSYNEQFF. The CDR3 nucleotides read TGCGCCAGCAGCTTGGCCCAGTTGAGCTCCTACAATGAGCAGTTCTTC.

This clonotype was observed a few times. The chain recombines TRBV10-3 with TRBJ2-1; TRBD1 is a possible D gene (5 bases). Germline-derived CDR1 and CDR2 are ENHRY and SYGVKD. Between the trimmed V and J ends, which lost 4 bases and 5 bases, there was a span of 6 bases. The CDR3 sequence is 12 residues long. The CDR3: CAISAGNNEQFF. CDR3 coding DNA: TGTGCCATCAGTGCAGGGAACAATGAGCAGTTCTTC.

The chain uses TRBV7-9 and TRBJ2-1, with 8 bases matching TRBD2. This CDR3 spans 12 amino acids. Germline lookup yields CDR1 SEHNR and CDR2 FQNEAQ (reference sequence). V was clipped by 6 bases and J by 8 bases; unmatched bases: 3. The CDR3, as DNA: TGTGCCAGCAGAAGCGGGAGTTATGAGCAGTTCTTC. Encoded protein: CASRSGSYEQFF.

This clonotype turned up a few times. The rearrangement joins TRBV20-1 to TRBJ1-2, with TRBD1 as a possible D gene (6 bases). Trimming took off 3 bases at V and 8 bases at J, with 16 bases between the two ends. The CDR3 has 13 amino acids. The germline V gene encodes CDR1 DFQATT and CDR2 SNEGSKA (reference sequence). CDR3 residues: CSASPSGGRGYTF. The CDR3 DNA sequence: TGCAGTGCTAGCCCCAGCGGGGGCAGGGGCTACACCTTC.